Following are 17 T cell receptor beta chains from one sample sequenced in a study of cytomegalovirus exposure and HLA in healthy donors (dated by TCRdb to about 2017). Library creation used the immunoSEQ multiplex PCR assay. The multiplex PCR relied on a mix of 60 forward primers for TCR Vbeta segments and 13 reverse primers for TCR Jbeta segments. This immuneACCESS table, as held by TCRdb, lists in-frame sequences with V and J called but not all clones. Of the missing ones, under half trace to an unresolved V gene in checked studies; the others have no known cause. This sample gives about 76,000 clones in total; 65% to 80% of them show up just once. In total, the top ten clones hold around 10% of the sample. Sequencing used PBMCs. The receptors originated from a woman aged 40-49 years in good health and CMV-seropositive.

V gene TRBV28 combines with J gene TRBJ1-5, with no clear D. The CDR3 has 13 amino acids. The V gene lost 3 bases and the J gene lost 7 bases, with 10 bases spanning the gap. Germline loops: CDR1 MDHEN, CDR2 SYDVKM. CDR3 protein: CASSLEGRQPQHF. CDR3 in DNA: TGTGCCAGCAGTTTGGAGGGTAGGCAGCCCCAGCATTTT.

The chain has TRBV2 and TRBJ2-2, with 8 bases identical to TRBD1. J lost 6 bases, V lost 8 bases, and 8 bases had no gene match. In germline, CDR1 is SNHLY, CDR2 FYNNEI. There are 14 residues in the CDR3. The CDR3 is CASQGQAQAGELFF. The CDR3 DNA reads as TGTGCCAGCCAGGGACAGGCTCAAGCCGGGGAGCTGTTTTTT.

This clone came up a few times. The J gene is TRBJ1-5, the V gene TRBV6-1; D call uncertain. The CDR3 is made up of 13 amino acids. The ends were cut back, 6 bases at V and 2 bases at J, with 8 bases in the middle. Germline CDR1 is MNHNS and CDR2 is SASEGT. In nucleotides, the CDR3 is TGTGCCAGCAGCGAGTCGGGCAATCAGCCCCAGCATTTT. Its protein is CASSESGNQPQHF.

The chain joins TRBV9 to TRBJ2-7; D not resolved. Trimming took off 0 bases at V and 4 bases at J, with 17 bases between the two ends. The CDR3 consists of 16 residues. Germline V gives CDR1 SGDLS, CDR2 YYNGEE. CDR3 in DNA: TGTGCCAGCAGCGTAGGATCGCACGGGTCATATTACGAGCAGTACTTC. Translation: CASSVGSHGSYYEQYF.

The rearrangement links TRBV6-4 to TRBJ1-2; 9 positions agree with TRBD1. CDR1 is MRHNA, CDR2 SNTAGT, per germline. This CDR3 is built from 15 residues. The V segment lost 0 bases and the J segment 6 bases; nucleotides outside the gene matches: 5. In DNA form, the CDR3 reads TGTGCCAGCAGTGACTCGGGACAGGGACGGGATGGCTACACCTTC. Encoded protein: CASSDSGQGRDGYTF.

The V call is TRBV7-9, the J call TRBJ1-1; 10 bases map to TRBD1. This CDR3 has 15 amino acids. Germline V gene sequence: CDR1 SEHNR, CDR2 FQNEAQ (reference sequence). The trim removed 0 bases at V and 7 bases at J, leaving 5 bases unmatched. CDR3: CASSLATGGRNEAFF. CDR3 nucleotide sequence: TGTGCCAGCAGCTTAGCGACAGGGGGCAGGAATGAAGCTTTCTTT. Filled out from reference TRBV7-9 and TRBJ1-1, the complete variable domain reads DTGVSQNPRHKITKRGQNVTFRCDPISEHNRLYWYRQTLGQGPEFLTYFQNEAQLEKSRLLSDRFSAERPKGSFSTLEIQRTEQGDSAMYLCASSLATGGRNEAFFGQGTRLTVV.

V usage is TRBV29-1 and J usage is TRBJ1-3; no clear D gene. Germline V lookup: CDR1 SQVTM, CDR2 ANQGSEA. V lost 7 bases to trimming and J lost 4 bases, with 14 bases between them. The CDR3 extends over 13 amino acids. Written as DNA, the CDR3 is TGCAGCGGCGGAGACCGACGAGGAAACACCATATATTTT. It specifies CSGGDRRGNTIYF.

The J gene is TRBJ1-1, the V gene TRBV7-2; perhaps TRBD1 as D (6 bases). The CDR3 covers 14 residues. V lost 4 bases and J lost 1, with 10 bases in between. The germline CDR1 and CDR2 sequences are SGHTA and FQGNSA. The DNA for the CDR3 is TGTGCCAGCAGCTCACAGGGACGGAACACTGAAGCTTTCTTT. Translation gives CASSSQGRNTEAFF. The full variable domain, its missing parts supplied by reference TRBV7-2 and TRBJ1-1, is GAGVSQSPSNKVTEKGKDVELRCDPISGHTALYWYRQSLGQGLEFLIYFQGNSAPDKSGLPSDRFSAERTGGSVSTLTIQRTQQEDSAVYLCASSSQGRNTEAFFGQGTRLTVV.

This clone turned up a few times. This sequence joins TRBV6-1 and TRBJ2-7, with D tentatively TRBD1 (5 bases). V shed 6 bases and J shed 3 bases, with 12 bases lying between them. CDR1 and CDR2 (germline): MNHNS, SASEGT. The CDR3 sequence is 13 residues long. Here the CDR3 reads CASRAQVYYEQYF. As DNA, the CDR3 is TGTGCCAGCAGGGCACAGGTGTACTACGAGCAGTACTTC.

The V call is TRBV30, the J call TRBJ1-5; no definite D call. The CDR3 totals 15 residues. With 0 bases removed from V and 2 bases from J, the gap between germline ends came to 11 bases. Per the germline V gene, CDR1 is GTSNPN and CDR2 is SVGIG (reference sequence). The CDR3 nucleotides read TGTGCCTGGAGTGTGGTAGGGAGAGGCAATCAGCCCCAGCATTTT. This sequence encodes CAWSVVGRGNQPQHF.

The chain uses TRBV7-2 and TRBJ2-7; a weak D match, TRBD2 (6 bases). Trimming removed 5 bases at V and 3 bases at J, with 11 bases between. There are 13 residues in the CDR3. Germline values: CDR1 SGHTA, CDR2 FQGNSA. CDR3 loop: CASSDSGSYEQYF. The CDR3 nucleotides read TGTGCCAGCAGCGATTCCGGGAGCTACGAGCAGTACTTC.

This chain links TRBV5-1 with TRBJ1-5; a possible D gene is TRBD1 (5 bases). Germline loops: CDR1 SGHRS, CDR2 YFSETQ. V lost 4 bases and J lost 6, with 14 bases in between. The length of the CDR3 is 14 residues. The CDR3 reads CASSPGGGSQPQHF. The CDR3 DNA is TGCGCCAGCAGCCCCGGGGGGGGTTCTCAGCCCCAGCATTTT.

The gene calls are TRBV28 and TRBJ2-7; 12 nucleotides match TRBD2. The CDR3 covers 16 residues. The V gene end was trimmed by 2 bases and the J gene end by 1 base; junction bases not matched to a gene: 3. From germline, CDR1 is MDHEN and CDR2 SYDVKM. The CDR3 coding sequence is TGTGCCAGCAGTTTACCGCTAGCGGGGGGGTCCTACGAGCAGTACTTC. Translated, it gives CASSLPLAGGSYEQYF.

Remarks on this clone: Other DNA sequences of this sample code for an identical CDR3. The rearrangement links TRBV19 to TRBJ2-7, with 8 bases that match TRBD1. Germline CDR1 is LNHDA and CDR2 is SQIVND (reference sequence). CDR3 length equals 12 residues. Losses at the gene ends were 6 bases for V and 3 bases for J; bases not matched to a gene: 1. The CDR3 region has the DNA TGTGCCAGTAGCGGACAGGGCTACGAGCAGTACTTC. Its translation is CASSGQGYEQYF.

This chain links TRBV10-3 with TRBJ1-6, with 9 positions matching TRBD1. Germline V gene sequence: CDR1 ENHRY, CDR2 SYGVKD. V shed 11 bases, J shed 6 bases, and the junction held 5 bases outside the gene matches. The CDR3 length is 13 residues. The CDR3 coding sequence is TGTGCCGGCAAGGACAGGGGTAATTCACCCCTCCACTTT. Encoded protein: CAGKDRGNSPLHF.

The chain employs TRBV2 and TRBJ2-2, with a possible D match to TRBD2 (5 bases). Germline CDR1 and CDR2: SNHLY and FYNNEI. The length of the CDR3 is 14 residues. Trimming removed 2 bases from V and 1 base from J, with 5 bases in between. The CDR3 here is CASSETRNTGELFF. The DNA of the CDR3 is TGTGCCAGCAGTGAAACTAGGAACACCGGGGAGCTGTTTTTT.

This rearrangement joins TRBV18 to TRBJ1-2; 7 positions agree with TRBD1. V was clipped by 3 bases and J by 1 base; unmatched bases: 14. Germline CDR1 KGHSH, CDR2 LQKENI. The CDR3 is made up of 18 amino acids. CDR3 sequence: CASSPTRITGVHNYGYTF. The CDR3 coding sequence is TGTGCCAGCTCACCGACTCGTATTACAGGGGTACATAACTATGGCTACACCTTC.